This T cell receptor (beta chain) comes out of a study of T cell changes during pregnancy in multiple sclerosis. The repertoire was sequenced with immunoSEQ multiplex PCR; TCRdb's copy has only in-frame clones and lacks some. The table records around 32,000 clones, 80% to 90% of them present only once. Germline loops: CDR1 SNHLY, CDR2 FYNNEI. The CDR3 is 10 residues long. V was shortened by 8 bases and J by 3 bases, with 4 bases between the two germline ends. The material sequenced was CD8+ T cells from peripheral blood mononuclear cells, taken in the third trimester of pregnancy. The sequence came from a female donor with multiple sclerosis, enrolled in a pregnancy study. This chain connects TRBV2 to TRBJ2-5; no clear D gene. The CDR3 reads CASLEETQYF. In DNA, the CDR3 is TGTGCCAGCTTAGAAGAGACCCAGTACTTC. Complete variable domain (other parts from reference TRBV2 and TRBJ2-5): EPEVTQTPSHQVTQMGQEVILRCVPISNHLYFYWYRQILGQKVEFLVSFYNNEISEKSEIFDDQFSVERPDGSNFTLKIRSTKLEDSAMYFCASLEETQYFGPGTRLLVL.